This TCR beta chain was found in a study of blood T cell repertoires in COVID-19. Across the whole study: COVID-19 samples from acute and convalescent phases originated in the United States, Italy and Spain. T cells, B-cell-depleted T cells, or PBMCs supplied cDNA or gDNA.

Study processing details: Cell counts per sample came from amplifying reference gene primers. TCRdb keeps only in-frame clones here, not all; method: immunoSEQ multiplex PCR. D and trimming were read from the DNA, whereas the V and J calls and clone size are those reported in that table. The table shows approximately 220,000 clones, with around 90% occurring only once. The CDR3 is made up of 12 amino acids. Trimming stripped 7 bases from V and 3 bases from J, with 10 bases between. The V gene's germline CDR1 is MNHEY and CDR2 SMNVEV (reference sequence). The sequence was obtained from a man between 60 and 70 years old with acute or convalescent COVID-19. V is TRBV27 and J is TRBJ2-7; D is perhaps TRBD2 (6 bases). Sequencing input: peripheral blood. The CDR3 protein is CASTTSLYEQYF. DNA for the CDR3: TGTGCCAGCACGACTAGTCTCTACGAGCAGTACTTC.